These 10 T cell receptor beta chains share one sample of origin, sequenced in a study of Ad26.COV2.S vaccination and SARS-CoV-2 variants. The method was immunoSEQ multiplex PCR; TCRdb's version includes in-frame clones alone and lacks a portion of them. The sample contains around 300,000 clones, approximately 87% of which appear only once. Treatment noted: over 15 received Ad26.COV2.S at low or high dose, single or two shots; roughly five received placebo; per-sample allocation not given. Sampling took place 63 days after the first vaccine or placebo injection. This sample comprised peripheral blood, obtained in a trial of Ad26.COV2.S vaccine versus placebo. The receptors here all came from a person aged 18-65 years who received the Ad26.COV2.S COVID-19 vaccine or a placebo.

The count of this clone is one. The chain uses TRBV11-2 and TRBJ1-1, with D uncertain. Looked up from germline, CDR1 is SGHAT and CDR2 is FQNNGV. The CDR3 has 12 residues. Deletions cut 1 base from V and 4 bases from J, with 4 bases between. CDR3 region: CASSLVTTEAFF. The CDR3 DNA reads as TGTGCCAGCAGCTTAGTTACCACTGAAGCTTTCTTT.

This rearrangement joins TRBV3-1 (or the pseudogene TRBV3-2) to TRBJ1-2; D remains ambiguous. CDR1 is LGHDT, CDR2 YNNKEL, per germline (reference sequence). The CDR3 has 15 amino acids. Trimming removed 4 bases at V and 1 base at J, with 13 bases between. DNA for the CDR3: TGTGCCAGCAGCCCGGAGGGTCGGGGTAACTATGGCTACACCTTC. This encodes CASSPEGRGNYGYTF.

The chain uses TRBV4-1 and TRBJ2-5; TRBD2 is a possible D gene (5 bases). The CDR3 runs to 13 residues. V lost 6 bases and J lost 2, with 10 bases in between. Germline V gene sequence: CDR1 MGHRA, CDR2 YSYEKL. The CDR3 coding sequence is TGCGCCAGCAGGCGGGCCTTTCAAGAGACCCAGTACTTC. Encoded protein: CASRRAFQETQYF.

V usage is TRBV19 and J usage is TRBJ2-1; D not certain. CDR3 length: 13 amino acids. Germline lookup yields CDR1 LNHDA and CDR2 SQIVND (reference sequence). Trimming took 8 bases from V and 0 from J, leaving 8 bases between them. The DNA for the CDR3 is TGTGCCAGTGCGGCGAACTCCTACAATGAGCAGTTCTTC. This gives the protein CASAANSYNEQFF.

The V call is TRBV7-8, the J call TRBJ1-3; 8 nucleotides line up with TRBD1. V shed 2 bases and J 7 bases; nucleotides not matched to a gene: 16. Germline V lookup: CDR1 SGHVS, CDR2 FQNEAQ. The CDR3 contains 18 residues. For the CDR3, the DNA is TGTGCCAGCAGCTTATTACCCGTAGGACAGGGATGGAGGAACACCATATATTTT. Protein sequence: CASSLLPVGQGWRNTIYF.

The table lists this clone with a count of one. V usage is TRBV19 and J usage is TRBJ2-7; D may match TRBD1 or TRBD2 (6 bases each). Germline values: CDR1 LNHDA, CDR2 SQIVND (reference sequence). The CDR3 contains 14 residues. Deletions cut 5 bases from V and 6 bases from J, with 17 bases between. CDR3 DNA sequence: TGTGCCAGTAGTGGGTCAGGGGAGGCCCGCGAGCAGTACTTC. Translated, it gives CASSGSGEAREQYF.

The chain carries TRBV6-5 and TRBJ1-1, with TRBD1 as a possible D gene (5 bases). Per germline, CDR1 MNHEY and CDR2 SVGAGI. V was clipped by 0 bases and J by 4 bases, with 12 bases between them. The CDR3 extends over 15 amino acids. CDR3 loop: CASSYSGTGVTEAFF. In DNA, the CDR3 is TGTGCCAGCAGTTACTCAGGTACAGGAGTCACTGAAGCTTTCTTT.

The chain recombines TRBV29-1 with TRBJ1-1, with 11 bases matching TRBD1. Losses at the gene ends were 2 bases for V and 4 bases for J; bases not matched to a gene: 9. The CDR3 extends over 16 amino acids. CDR1 is SQVTM, CDR2 ANQGSEA, per germline. The CDR3 DNA sequence: TGCAGCGTTGAAAAGGGACAGGGGGTGAGGGGCACTGAAGCTTTCTTT. Translated: CSVEKGQGVRGTEAFF.

This chain links TRBV29-1 with TRBJ1-3; no clear D gene. This CDR3 region has 13 residues. CDR1 is SQVTM and CDR2 is ANQGSEA in the germline V gene. Trimming shortened V by 3 bases and J by 0 bases, and 6 bases separated the two germline ends. In DNA, the CDR3 is TGCAGCGTTGATACAGTCTCTGGAAACACCATATATTTT. Amino acids: CSVDTVSGNTIYF.

The V and J genes are TRBV19 and TRBJ1-1; TRBD1 matches 7 bases. CDR1 is LNHDA, CDR2 SQIVND, per germline (reference sequence). The CDR3 spans 15 residues. With 10 bases clipped from V and 1 base from J, the junction kept 12 bases outside the gene matches. The CDR3 here is CANHLRGGKNTEAFF. CDR3 bases: TGTGCCAACCACCTCAGGGGGGGGAAGAACACTGAAGCTTTCTTT.